What follows describes a single TCR beta chain. Its antigen remains unidentified. This entry is derived from a study of a mutant IDH1 vaccine in newly diagnosed glioma. Overall study: Patients began vaccination 4-6 weeks after radiotherapy alone, or with temozolomide cycles. Patients' prior therapy spanned radiotherapy, temozolomide, or both; most underwent both.

Assay used: immunoSEQ multiplex PCR; TCRdb lists only in-frame clones, some missing. The sample has tens of thousands of clones; approximately 87% are singletons. Study-wide results and limits: Detectable vaccine-induced immune responses arose in more than 85% of patients.

The time point is: week 35, safety follow-up. The content of each vaccine dose was 300 ug of mutant IDH1 20-mer peptide, and topical imiquimod accompanied it. The sample was PBMCs, taken from a glioma patient whose treatment included an IDH1 peptide vaccine. This receptor was taken from a man in his forties with glioma.

The CDR3 is CASSEATGLGGQETQYF. The CDR3 nucleotides are TGTGCCAGCAGTGAAGCCACGGGACTAGGTGGGCAAGAGACCCAGTACTTC. The J gene is TRBJ2-5, the V gene TRBV2; 8 bases agree with TRBD2. The junction had 8 bases not matched to a gene; V was cut back by 0 bases and J by 2 bases. The CDR3 is made up of 17 amino acids. Germline assignment: CDR1 SNHLY and CDR2 FYNNEI.